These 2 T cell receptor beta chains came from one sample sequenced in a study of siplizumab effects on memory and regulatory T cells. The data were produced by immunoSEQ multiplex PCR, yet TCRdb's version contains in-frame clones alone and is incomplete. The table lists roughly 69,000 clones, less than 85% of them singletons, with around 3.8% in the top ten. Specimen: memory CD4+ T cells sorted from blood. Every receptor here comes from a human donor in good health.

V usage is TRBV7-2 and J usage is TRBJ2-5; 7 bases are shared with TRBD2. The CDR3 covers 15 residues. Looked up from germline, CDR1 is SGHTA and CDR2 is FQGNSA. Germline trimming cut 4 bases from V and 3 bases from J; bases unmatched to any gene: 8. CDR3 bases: TGTGCCAGCAGCTCTCTCGGCGGGAGAGAAGAGACCCAGTACTTC. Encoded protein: CASSSLGGREETQYF. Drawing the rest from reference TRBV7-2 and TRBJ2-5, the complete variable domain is GAGVSQSPSNKVTEKGKDVELRCDPISGHTALYWYRQSLGQGLEFLIYFQGNSAPDKSGLPSDRFSAERTGGSVSTLTIQRTQQEDSAVYLCASSSLGGREETQYFGPGTRLLVL.

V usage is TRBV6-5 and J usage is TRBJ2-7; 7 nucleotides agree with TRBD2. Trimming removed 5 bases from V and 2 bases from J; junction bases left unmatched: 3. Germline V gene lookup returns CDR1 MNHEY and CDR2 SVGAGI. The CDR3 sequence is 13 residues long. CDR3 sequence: CASSTSAPYEQYF. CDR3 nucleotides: TGTGCCAGCAGTACTAGCGCTCCCTACGAGCAGTACTTC.